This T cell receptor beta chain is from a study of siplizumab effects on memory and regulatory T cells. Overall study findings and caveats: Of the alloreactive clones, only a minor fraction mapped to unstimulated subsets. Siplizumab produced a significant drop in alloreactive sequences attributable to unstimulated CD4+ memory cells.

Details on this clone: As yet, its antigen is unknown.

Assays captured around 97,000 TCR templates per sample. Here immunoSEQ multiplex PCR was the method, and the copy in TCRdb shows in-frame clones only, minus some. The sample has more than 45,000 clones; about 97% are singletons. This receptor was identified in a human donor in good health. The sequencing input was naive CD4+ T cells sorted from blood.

The CDR3 region is CASSAKPPTEAFF. The CDR3, as DNA: TGTGCCAGCAGTGCAAAACCGCCCACTGAAGCTTTCTTT. The J gene is TRBJ1-1, the V gene TRBV6-1; D call uncertain. This CDR3 region has 13 residues. Germline V lookup: CDR1 MNHNS, CDR2 SASEGT. Trimming removed 4 bases from V and 4 bases from J, with 10 bases in between.